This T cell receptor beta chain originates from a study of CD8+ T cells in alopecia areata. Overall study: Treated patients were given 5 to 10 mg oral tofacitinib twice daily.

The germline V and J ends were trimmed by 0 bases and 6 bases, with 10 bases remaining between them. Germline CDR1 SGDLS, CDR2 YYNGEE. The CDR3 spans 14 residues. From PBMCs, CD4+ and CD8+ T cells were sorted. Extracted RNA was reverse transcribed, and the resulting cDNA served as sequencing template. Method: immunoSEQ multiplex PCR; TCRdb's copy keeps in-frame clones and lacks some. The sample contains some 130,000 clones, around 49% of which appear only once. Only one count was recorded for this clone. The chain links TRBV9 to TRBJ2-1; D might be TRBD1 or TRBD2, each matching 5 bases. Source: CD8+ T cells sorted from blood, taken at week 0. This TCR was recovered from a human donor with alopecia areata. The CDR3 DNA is TGTGCCAGCAGCGTAGCGGGGACCGTCAATGAGCAGTTCTTC. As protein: CASSVAGTVNEQFF.